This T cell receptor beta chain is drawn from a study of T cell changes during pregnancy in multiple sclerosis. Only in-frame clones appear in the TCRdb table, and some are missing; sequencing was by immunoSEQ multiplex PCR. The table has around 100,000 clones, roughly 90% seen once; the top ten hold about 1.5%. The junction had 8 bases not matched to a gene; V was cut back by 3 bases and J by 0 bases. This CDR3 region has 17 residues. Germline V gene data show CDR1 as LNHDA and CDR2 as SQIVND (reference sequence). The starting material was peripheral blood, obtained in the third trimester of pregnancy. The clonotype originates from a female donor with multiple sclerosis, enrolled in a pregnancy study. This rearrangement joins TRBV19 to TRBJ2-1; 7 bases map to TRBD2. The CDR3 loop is CASSMRAAGSSYNEQFF. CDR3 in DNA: TGTGCCAGTAGTATGAGAGCAGCGGGGAGCTCCTACAATGAGCAGTTCTTC.